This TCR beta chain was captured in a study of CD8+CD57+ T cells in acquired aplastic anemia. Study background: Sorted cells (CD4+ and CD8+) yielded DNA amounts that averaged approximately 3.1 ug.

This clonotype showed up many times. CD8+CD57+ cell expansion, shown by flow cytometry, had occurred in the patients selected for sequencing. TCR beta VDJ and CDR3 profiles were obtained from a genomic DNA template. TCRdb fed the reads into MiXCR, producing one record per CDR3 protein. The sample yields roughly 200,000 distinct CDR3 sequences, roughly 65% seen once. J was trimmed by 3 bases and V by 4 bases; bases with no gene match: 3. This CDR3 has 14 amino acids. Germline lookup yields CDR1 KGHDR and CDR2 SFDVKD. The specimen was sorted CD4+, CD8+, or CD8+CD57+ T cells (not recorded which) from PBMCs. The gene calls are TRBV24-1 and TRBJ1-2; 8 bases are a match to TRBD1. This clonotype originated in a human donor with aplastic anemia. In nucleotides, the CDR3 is TGTGCCACCAGTGACTACAGGGGGGACTATGGCTACACCTTC. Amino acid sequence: CATSDYRGDYGYTF.